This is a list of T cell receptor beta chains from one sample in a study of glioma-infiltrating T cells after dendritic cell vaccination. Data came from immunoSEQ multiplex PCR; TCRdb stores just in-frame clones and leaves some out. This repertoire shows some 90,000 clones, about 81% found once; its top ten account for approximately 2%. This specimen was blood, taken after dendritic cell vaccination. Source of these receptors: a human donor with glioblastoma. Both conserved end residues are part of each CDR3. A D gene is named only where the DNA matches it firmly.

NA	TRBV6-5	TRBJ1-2	CASSPTGVINYGYTF	TGTGCCAGCAGTCCCACCGGAGTTATCAACTATGGCTACACCTTC
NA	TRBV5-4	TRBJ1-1	CASSPQGQRKNTEAFF	TGTGCCAGCAGCCCCCAAGGACAGAGAAAGAACACTGAAGCTTTCTTT
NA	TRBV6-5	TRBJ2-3	CASSLLNTDTQYF	TGTGCCAGCAGTTTACTGAACACAGATACGCAGTATTTT
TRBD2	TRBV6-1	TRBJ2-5	CASSEVGTRQYF	TGTGCCAGCAGTGAGGTTGGGACTAGACAGTACTTC
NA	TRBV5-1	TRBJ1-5	CASSLDTGHGQPQHF	TGCGCCAGCAGCTTGGATACAGGGCACGGTCAGCCCCAGCATTTT
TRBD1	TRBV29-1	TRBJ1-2	CSAKMGQGYGYTF	TGCAGCGCCAAAATGGGACAGGGGTATGGCTACACCTTC
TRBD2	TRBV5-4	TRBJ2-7	CASSFQTSGGYEQYF	TGTGCCAGCAGCTTCCAGACTAGCGGGGGCTACGAGCAGTACTTC
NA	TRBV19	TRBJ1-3	CASSGQSTSGNTIYF	TGTGCCAGTAGTGGACAGTCCACCTCTGGAAACACCATATATTTT
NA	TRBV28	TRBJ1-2	CASSPAKNRNYGYTF	TGTGCCAGCAGTCCAGCGAAGAACCGGAACTATGGCTACACCTTC
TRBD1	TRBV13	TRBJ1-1	CASSTQGAAPGTEAFF	TGTGCCAGCAGCACGCAGGGGGCCGCGCCGGGCACTGAAGCTTTCTTT